This TCR beta chain was sequenced for a study of T cell repertoires in cytomegalovirus infection. About the study: TCR beta signatures that were public indicated CMV infection and matching HLA type. General study points: Summed public TCR beta family frequency identified CMV carriers bearing the relevant HLA. In two of eight donors, the top clonotype was HLA-C-restricted CMV-specific.

This CDR3 is built from 13 residues. Germline trimming cut 6 bases from V and 5 bases from J; bases unmatched to any gene: 5. TCRdb reprocessed the reads via MiXCR and lists one record per CDR3 protein. This sample has around 300,000 distinct CDR3 sequences, with around 9.5% found just once. This clonotype was detected many times. The antigen remains unidentified. The source of this sequence is a human donor in good health (CMV status not recorded). Some clones in this sample may be carry-over from other donors' samples. The material sequenced was PBMCs. This rearrangement joins TRBV12-3 or TRBV12-4 to TRBJ2-5; TRBD2 matches 8 bases. As DNA, the CDR3 is TGTGCCAGCAGCTTGAGCGGGGGCGAGACCCAGTACTTC. The encoded protein is CASSLSGGETQYF.